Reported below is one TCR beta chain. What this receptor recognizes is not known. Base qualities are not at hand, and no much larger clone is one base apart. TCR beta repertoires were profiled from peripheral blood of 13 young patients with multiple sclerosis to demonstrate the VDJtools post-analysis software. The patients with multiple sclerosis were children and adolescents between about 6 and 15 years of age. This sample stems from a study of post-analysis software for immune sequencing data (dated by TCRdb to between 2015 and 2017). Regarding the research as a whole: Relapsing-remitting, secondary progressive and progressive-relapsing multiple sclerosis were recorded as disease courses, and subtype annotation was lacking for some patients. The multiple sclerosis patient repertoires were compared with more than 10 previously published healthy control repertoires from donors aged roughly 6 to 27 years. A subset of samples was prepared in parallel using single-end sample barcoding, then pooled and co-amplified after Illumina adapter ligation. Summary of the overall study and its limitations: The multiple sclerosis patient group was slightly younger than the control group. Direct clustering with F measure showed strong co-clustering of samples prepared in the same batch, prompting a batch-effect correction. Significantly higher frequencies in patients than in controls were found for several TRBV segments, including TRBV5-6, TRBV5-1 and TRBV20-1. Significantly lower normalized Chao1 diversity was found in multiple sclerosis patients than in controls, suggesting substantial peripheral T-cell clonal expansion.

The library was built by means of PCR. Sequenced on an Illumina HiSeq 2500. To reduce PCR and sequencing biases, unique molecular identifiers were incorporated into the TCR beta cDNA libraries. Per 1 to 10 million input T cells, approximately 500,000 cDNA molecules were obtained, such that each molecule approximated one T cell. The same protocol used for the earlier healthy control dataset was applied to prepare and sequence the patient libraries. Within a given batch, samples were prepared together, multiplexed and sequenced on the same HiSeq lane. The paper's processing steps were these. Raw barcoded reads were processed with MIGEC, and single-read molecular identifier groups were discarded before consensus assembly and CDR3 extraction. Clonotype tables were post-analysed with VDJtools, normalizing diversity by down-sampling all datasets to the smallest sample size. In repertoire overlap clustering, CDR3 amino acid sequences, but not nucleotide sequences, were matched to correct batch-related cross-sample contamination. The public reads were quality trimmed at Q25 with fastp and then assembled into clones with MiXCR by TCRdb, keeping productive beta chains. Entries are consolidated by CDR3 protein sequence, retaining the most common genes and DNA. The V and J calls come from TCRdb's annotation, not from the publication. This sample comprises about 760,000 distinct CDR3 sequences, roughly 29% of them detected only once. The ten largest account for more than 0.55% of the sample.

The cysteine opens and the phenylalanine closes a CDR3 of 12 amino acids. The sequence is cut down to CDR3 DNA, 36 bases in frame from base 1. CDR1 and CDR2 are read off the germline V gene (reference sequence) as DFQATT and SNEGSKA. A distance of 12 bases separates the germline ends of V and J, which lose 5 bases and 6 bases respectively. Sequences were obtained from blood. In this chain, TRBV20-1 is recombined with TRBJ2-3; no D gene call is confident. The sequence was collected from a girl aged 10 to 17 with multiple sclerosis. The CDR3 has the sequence CSALPSADTQYF. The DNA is TGCAGTGCTCTCCCCTCCGCGGATACGCAGTATTTT.